This T cell receptor (beta chain) comes out of a study of human T cells and chemical hapten exposure. Study overall: After 6 days, upper back 0.01% DPC patch tests were scored. Predominantly women, the patients had alopecia areata, totalis or universalis.

Study-level findings and limits: Expanded TCRs produced significantly more large CDR3 similarity clusters than controls did.

V was pared by 1 base and J by 8 bases, with 9 bases between. The CDR3 consists of 13 residues. Germline V gene sequence: CDR1 SGHTA, CDR2 FQGNSA. This clonotype was seen ten or more times. Its matching antigen is unknown. The time point is: pre-sensitization, week 0. Treatment reported: therapeutic diphenylcyclopropenone sensitization with weekly scalp DPC. TCRdb analysed the RACE reads with MiXCR anew, one entry per CDR3 protein. The repertoire holds 280,000 or so distinct CDR3 sequences, about 7.7% seen once, with less than 1.5% in the top ten. The origin of this receptor is a man aged 18 to 29 with alopecia areata. Some clones in this sample may be carry-over from other donors' samples. This sequence joins TRBV7-2 and TRBJ1-5, with a tentative D call TRBD1 (6 bases). The starting material was whole blood, obtained in connection with sensitization to the hapten diphenylcyclopropenone (DPC). This chain's CDR3 is CASSLEGGKPQHF. DNA for the CDR3: TGTGCCAGCAGCTTAGAGGGGGGAAAGCCCCAGCATTTT.